The rows below give T cell receptor beta chains drawn from one sample of a study of cytomegalovirus exposure and HLA in healthy donors. Sequencing used immunoSEQ multiplex PCR; TCRdb keeps in-frame clones, though not all of them. The data show about 210,000 clones, about 80% seen once. The specimen sequenced was PBMCs. Receptor source: a man aged 35-49 years in good health and CMV-seropositive. Both conserved end residues are part of each CDR3. D genes are given only for firm matches. Expanded clones get a size class; other rows say once, few or many, or leave the size out.

TRBV14	TRBJ2-2	-	-	TGTGCCAGCAGCCAAGGAGGGTTCGACACCGGGGAGCTGTTTTTT	CASSQGGFDTGELFF
TRBV18	TRBJ1-2	TRBD1	-	TGTGCCAGCTCACCCTTGGACAGGGCCAGAGGCTACACCTTC	CASSPLDRARGYTF
TRBV6-6	TRBJ1-3	-	-	TGTGCCAGCAGGCCCGAGAGTTTGAAAGGAAACACCATATATTTT	CASRPESLKGNTIYF
TRBV15	TRBJ1-1	-	-	TGTGCCACCAGCAGAGTAGGGGGTTTAGCTTTCTTT	CATSRVGGLAFF
TRBV5-5	TRBJ1-2	-	-	TGTGCCAGCAGCTTGGCCGGGGTCCCGAGGGAATATGGCTACACCTTC	CASSLAGVPREYGYTF
TRBV4-2	TRBJ2-7	TRBD2	-	TGTGCCAGCAGCCTAGCGACTAGCGGGAGGGTATACGAGCAGTACTTC	CASSLATSGRVYEQYF
TRBV27	TRBJ2-7	TRBD2	few	TGTGCCAGCAGTCCGTTGACTAGCGGAGCCTCCTACGAGCAGTACTTC	CASSPLTSGASYEQYF
TRBV27	TRBJ2-2	-	once	TGTGCCAGCAGTTTACTAGTTCCTGTGGGCACCGGGGAGCTGTTTTTT	CASSLLVPVGTGELFF
TRBV30	TRBJ2-2	TRBD1	-	TGTGCCTTGCACAGGGGGGTGGACACCGGGGAGCTGTTTTTT	CALHRGVDTGELFF
TRBV30	TRBJ2-5	TRBD2	-	TGTGCCTGGAGTGCACTCGGGACTAGCGGGCCGGGGGGGGAGACCCAGTACTTC	CAWSALGTSGPGGETQYF
TRBV15	TRBJ2-7	-	-	TGTGCCACCAGCTCCCGAAGTGGCAGCTACGAGCAGTACTTC	CATSSRSGSYEQYF
TRBV29-1	TRBJ2-2	TRBD1	-	TGCAGCGTCCAAACAGGGGAGAGAACCGGGGAGCTGTTTTTT	CSVQTGERTGELFF
TRBV7-9	TRBJ2-5	TRBD1	-	TGTGCCAGCAGCTTTCGTGACAGGGCTCGGGAGACCCAGTACTTC	CASSFRDRARETQYF
TRBV19	TRBJ1-1	TRBD1	once	TGTGCCAGTAGTACCCGAGGACAGGGTATTTTCACTGAAGCTTTCTTT	CASSTRGQGIFTEAFF
TRBV6-6	TRBJ1-2	TRBD1	-	TGTGCCAGCAGCTCCGGGACAGGGGATCGTGGCTACACCTTC	CASSSGTGDRGYTF
TRBV28	TRBJ1-5	TRBD1	few	TGTGCCAGCAGTTTAGGGGGTGTCGGACAGGACTTTAGCAATCAGCCCCAGCATTTT	CASSLGGVGQDFSNQPQHF
TRBV4-2	TRBJ2-3	-	-	TGTGCCAGCAGCCAAGATCATCCAGTGTCAGATACGCAGTATTTT	CASSQDHPVSDTQYF
TRBV6-6	TRBJ2-5	TRBD2	-	TGTGCCAGCAGTTACTCCGCTAGCGGGACCCAGTACTTC	CASSYSASGTQYF
TRBV10-2	TRBJ1-1	-	-	TGCGCCAGCACCGGGCCTTTGGGGCCGAACACTGAAGCTTTCTTT	CASTGPLGPNTEAFF
TRBV4-1	TRBJ1-2	TRBD1	once	TGCGCCAGCAGTCCCGGGACAGGTGACTATGGCTACACCTTC	CASSPGTGDYGYTF
TRBV28	TRBJ1-2	TRBD1	-	TGTGCCAGCAGTCGGGACAGGGAACGATCCGGCTACACCTTC	CASSRDRERSGYTF
TRBV5-1	TRBJ1-1	-	once	TGCGCCAGCAGCCCTATCACCAGTACAGCTGAAGCTTTCTTT	CASSPITSTAEAFF
TRBV6-5	TRBJ1-5	-	-	TGTGCCAGCAGTCCAGGCCCCAATCAGCCCCAGCATTTT	CASSPGPNQPQHF
TRBV2	TRBJ2-1	-	-	TGTGCCAGCAGCCGGGACTCGTGGAGCTCCTACAATGAGCAGTTCTTC	CASSRDSWSSYNEQFF
TRBV15	TRBJ2-4	TRBD1	-	TGTGCCACCAGCAGCCGAATCGGGACAGGGAACATTCAGTACTTC	CATSSRIGTGNIQYF
TRBV18	TRBJ1-2	-	-	TGTGCCAGCTCACCAGGGGGGACCTATGGCTACACCTTC	CASSPGGTYGYTF
TRBV18	TRBJ2-3	TRBD1	-	TGTGCCAGCTCGGACAGGAAGGGGGGCACAGATACGCAGTATTTT	CASSDRKGGTDTQYF
TRBV9	TRBJ2-5	-	-	TGTGCCAGCACCCCGACAGTCGCCCGAGAGACCCAGTACTTC	CASTPTVARETQYF
TRBV4-1	TRBJ1-3	-	-	TGCGCCAGCAGCCAGCAGGATAACTCTGGAAACACCATATATTTT	CASSQQDNSGNTIYF
TRBV5-7	TRBJ1-6	TRBD1	-	TGTGCCAGCAGCTTGGACAGGGGGCGTTCACCCCTCCACTTT	CASSLDRGRSPLHF
TRBV9	TRBJ2-1	-	-	TGTGCCAGCAGCGTAGAGCTAGCGAGAAGTCATGAGCAGTTCTTC	CASSVELARSHEQFF
TRBV6-6	TRBJ2-7	-	-	TGTGCCAGCACTACAACAGCCTACGAGCAGTACTTC	CASTTTAYEQYF
TRBV29-1	TRBJ1-4	-	-	TGCAGCGTTTTCCCAGCCGGGGGGGAAAAACTGTTTTTT	CSVFPAGGEKLFF
TRBV19	TRBJ1-4	TRBD1	-	TGTGCCAGTAGTGGAGGGACAGGGGTGGGTGAAAAACTGTTTTTT	CASSGGTGVGEKLFF
TRBV19	TRBJ1-2	TRBD1	-	TGTGCCAGTACTCCAGGGGGGAGGAAAATCTATGGCTACACCTTC	CASTPGGRKIYGYTF
TRBV30	TRBJ1-2	-	once	TGTGCCTGGAGTGGGACAGCCCTCGGGGACTATGGCTACACCTTC	CAWSGTALGDYGYTF
TRBV9	TRBJ2-7	-	once	TGTGCCAGCAGCGTAGCTCCTGAGGGCTACGAGCAGTACTTC	CASSVAPEGYEQYF
TRBV19	TRBJ2-1	-	-	TGTGCCAGTAGTATAACCCTAGTTGGGAATGAGCAGTTCTTC	CASSITLVGNEQFF
TRBV4-1	TRBJ2-7	-	-	TGCGCCAGCAGCCAACCCCACAGAGGGGGCTACGAGCAGTACTTC	CASSQPHRGGYEQYF
TRBV6-1	TRBJ1-2	-	-	TGTGCCAGCAGTGAACAGGGTGCCAACTATGGCTACACCTTC	CASSEQGANYGYTF
TRBV5-6	TRBJ2-7	TRBD1	-	TGTGCCAGCAGCTTCACAGGGGGTAGATACGAGCAGTGCTTC	CASSFTGGRYEQCF
TRBV9	TRBJ2-7	TRBD1	-	TGTGCCAGCAGCGTGGGACAGGGAGGGGGCTACGAGCAGTACTTC	CASSVGQGGGYEQYF
TRBV10-3	TRBJ1-1	-	-	TGTGCCATCAGTGACGGCACTGAAGCTTTCTTT	CAISDGTEAFF
TRBV28	TRBJ1-5	TRBD1	few	TGTGCCAGCAGACGACAGGGGAACAATCAGCCCCAGCATTTT	CASRRQGNNQPQHF
TRBV4-1	TRBJ2-1	TRBD2	once	TGCGCCAGCAGCCAAGATGGGACTAGCGGGAGTCGGGAGCAGTTCTTC	CASSQDGTSGSREQFF
TRBV29-1	TRBJ1-1	-	few	TGCAGCGTTGGCCCAAGAGCGGCTTTCTTT	CSVGPRAAFF
TRBV5-1	TRBJ1-5	-	-	TGCGCCAGCAGTAAAGGGGATAGCAATCAGCCCCAGCATTTT	CASSKGDSNQPQHF
TRBV11-2	TRBJ2-5	-	-	TGTGCCAGCAGCTTACAGGGGAACCAAGAGACCCAGTACTTC	CASSLQGNQETQYF
TRBV18	TRBJ1-5	-	-	TGTGCCAGCTCCCCCGGGGGGAGTCAGCCCCAGCATTTT	CASSPGGSQPQHF
TRBV27	TRBJ2-5	-	once	TGTGCCAGCAGTTTACTTAGGGGGGGCCGATTCCAAGAGACCCAGTACTTC	CASSLLRGGRFQETQYF
TRBV4-1	TRBJ1-1	-	few	TGCGCCAGCAGCCAAGATAGGAACACTGAAGCTTTCTTT	CASSQDRNTEAFF
TRBV7-3	TRBJ2-1	-	once	TGTGCCAGCAGCGCCTCCGGGACAAGTAACAATGAGCAGTTCTTC	CASSASGTSNNEQFF
TRBV30	TRBJ2-3	TRBD1	few	TGTGCCTGGGGACAGGGGTTAACAGATACGCAGTATTTT	CAWGQGLTDTQYF
TRBV5-1	TRBJ2-1	TRBD1	-	TGCGCCAGCAGCCCCGACAGGGGCCCACCGGATGACAATGAGCAGTTCTTC	CASSPDRGPPDDNEQFF
TRBV7-3	TRBJ2-5	-	-	TGTGCCAGCAGCTTAGGCGGGGCGGGAGAGACCCAGTACTTC	CASSLGGAGETQYF
TRBV6-1	TRBJ2-3	TRBD2	-	TGTGCCAGCAGTGACCTGTTTGGAGCGGGAGACACAGATACGCAGTATTTT	CASSDLFGAGDTDTQYF
TRBV6-5	TRBJ1-6	-	-	TGTGCCAGCAGTTACGACAGGATTAATTCACCCCTCCACTTT	CASSYDRINSPLHF
TRBV2	TRBJ1-4	-	-	TGTGCCAGCAGTCAAAGCGGGAGGCAACCGAGACAAAAACTGTTTTTT	CASSQSGRQPRQKLFF
TRBV27	TRBJ2-2	-	-	TGTGCCAGCACCTCCGGGACAAGAAACACCGGGGAGCTGTTTTTT	CASTSGTRNTGELFF
TRBV29-1	TRBJ1-2	-	few	TGCAGCGTTTCCGGACAGCAGTTTAACTATGGCTACACCTTC	CSVSGQQFNYGYTF